This T cell receptor beta chain came from a study of T-cell memory formation after mild COVID-19. General study results and limits: CD4+ clones that contracted lay mainly in CM and EM; CD8+ ones lay in EMRA. Balance between CD4 and CD8 was seen in clones contracting day 15 to 85, and a CD4+ lean was seen in later expanders.

V lost 6 bases and J lost 3, with 12 bases in between. The length of the CDR3 is 14 residues. This clonotype was found a few times. Its antigen is unknown. TCRdb processed the 5' RACE reads anew with MiXCR; each CDR3 protein has one entry. In the table there are 350,000 to 500,000 distinct CDR3 sequences, over 15% of which are singletons. This clonotype was sampled from an adult woman who had mild COVID-19 (a few samples of this study predate the infection). Cell type and time point are not known. The chain combines TRBV12-3 or TRBV12-4 with TRBJ2-1; D is possibly TRBD1 (5 bases). Input material: PBMCs or a T cell subset sorted from them (not recorded which). The CDR3, as DNA: TGTGCCAGCAGAGAAATCGACAGCTACAATGAGCAGTTCTTC. Its translation: CASREIDSYNEQFF.